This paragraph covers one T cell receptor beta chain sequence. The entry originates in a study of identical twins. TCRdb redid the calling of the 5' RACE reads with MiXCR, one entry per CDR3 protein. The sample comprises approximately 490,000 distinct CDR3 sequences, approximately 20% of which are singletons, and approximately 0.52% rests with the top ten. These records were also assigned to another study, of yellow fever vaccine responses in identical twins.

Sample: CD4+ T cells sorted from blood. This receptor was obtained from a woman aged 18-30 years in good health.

CDR3 DNA: TGCGCCAGCAGCTTGGCCTCCGGGGATGCGCGGGTTACGCAGTATTTT. Its protein product is CASSLASGDARVTQYF. This rearrangement joins TRBV5-1 to TRBJ2-3; D is possibly TRBD2 (5 bases). The CDR3 length is 16 residues. The germline V gene has CDR1 SGHRS and CDR2 YFSETQ. V was trimmed by 0 bases and J by 8 bases, leaving 19 bases between them. Variable domain in full (rest from reference TRBV5-1 and TRBJ2-3): KAGVTQTPRYLIKTRGQQVTLSCSPISGHRSVSWYQQTPGQGLQFLFEYFSETQRNKGNFPGRFSGRQFSNSRSEMNVSTLELGDSALYLCASSLASGDARVTQYFGPGTRLTVL.